These 2 T cell receptor beta chains were all obtained from the same sample, sequenced in a study of blood T cell repertoires in COVID-19. Sequencing used immunoSEQ multiplex PCR; TCRdb keeps in-frame clones, though not all of them. The repertoire consists of 490,000 or so clones, with 75% to 90% occurring once and the leading ten covering 8% to 9.5%. The sample was PBMCs or T cells enriched from blood (not recorded which). All receptors derive from a woman aged 60-70 years who had recovered from COVID-19.

The gene calls are TRBV14 and TRBJ2-1; D might be TRBD2 (5 bases). Germline CDR1 reads SGHDN; CDR2 reads FVKESK. Trimming removed 1 base at V and 15 bases at J, with 13 bases between. CDR3 length equals 12 residues. The CDR3 sequence: CASSQGSRGPFF. In DNA, the CDR3 is TGTGCCAGCAGCCAAGGGTCGAGAGGGCCGTTCTTC.

The chain uses TRBV12-3 or TRBV12-4 and TRBJ2-1; D is unclear. The CDR3 spans 13 residues. The V end was cut by 6 bases, the J end by 4 bases, with 10 bases between. CDR3 amino acids: CASRPGRYNEQFF. The CDR3 DNA reads as TGTGCCAGCAGACCAGGCCGGTACAATGAGCAGTTCTTC.